This paragraph reports one T cell receptor beta chain. Antigen specificity is unknown. The entry originates in a study of T-cell memory formation after mild COVID-19. Across the study: Largely donor-specific sequence clusters came from two donors. Points from the study as a whole: SARS-CoV-2 specificity was not confirmed for second-wave clones peaking on day 37.

TCRdb reprocessed the 5' RACE reads via MiXCR and lists one record per CDR3 protein. The repertoire holds about 200,000 distinct CDR3 sequences, over 9% seen once, with 3.5% in the top ten. The sequencing input was PBMCs or a T cell subset sorted from them (not recorded which). The receptor was isolated from a man aged 18 to 29 who had mild COVID-19 (a few samples of this study predate the infection). Cell type and time point are not known.

Here the CDR3 DNA reads TGTGCCAGCAGTTACGGGCAGGAAGCTAACTATGGCTACACCTTC. Translated: CASSYGQEANYGYTF. This sequence joins TRBV6-6 and TRBJ1-2; D uncertain. Trimming took 2 bases from V and 0 from J, leaving 10 bases between them. This CDR3 contains 15 residues. The V gene's germline CDR1 is MNHNY and CDR2 SVGAGI (reference sequence).